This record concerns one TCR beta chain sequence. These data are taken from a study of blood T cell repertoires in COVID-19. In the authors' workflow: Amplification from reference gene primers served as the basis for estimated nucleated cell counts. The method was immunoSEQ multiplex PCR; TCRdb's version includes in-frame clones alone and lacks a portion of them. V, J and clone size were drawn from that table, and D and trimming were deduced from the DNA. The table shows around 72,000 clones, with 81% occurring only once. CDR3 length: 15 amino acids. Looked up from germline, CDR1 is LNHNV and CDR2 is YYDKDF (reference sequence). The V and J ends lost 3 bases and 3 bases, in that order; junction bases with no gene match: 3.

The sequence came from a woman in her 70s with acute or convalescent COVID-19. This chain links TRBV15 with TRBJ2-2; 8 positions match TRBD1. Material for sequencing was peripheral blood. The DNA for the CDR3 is TGTGCCACCAGCAGCTTGGACAGGGACACCGGGGAGCTGTTTTTT. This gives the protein CATSSLDRDTGELFF. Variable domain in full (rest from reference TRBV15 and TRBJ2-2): DAMVIQNPRYQVTQFGKPVTLSCSQTLNHNVMYWYQQKSSQAPKLLFHYYDKDFNNEADTPDNFQSRRPNTSFCFLDIRSPGLGDTAMYLCATSSLDRDTGELFFGEGSRLTVL.